The following is a T cell receptor beta chain sequence with its context. Its antigen target is currently unknown. Per-base qualities were not stored, and no clone one base away is much larger. TCRbeta CDR3 regions were amplified from genomic DNA using the immunoSEQ Assay, a bias-controlled multiplex PCR. The authors processed their data as follows. The number of nucleated cells in each sample was estimated from the amplification of reference gene primers within the assay. To quantify the absolute abundance of each unique TCRbeta CDR3 rearrangement, sequence reads were collapsed and filtered. Productive Simpson clonality was computed per sample as the square root of Simpson's diversity index over productive rearrangements. TCRdb took this table from immuneACCESS and kept in-frame rearrangements with V and J called. Such tables lack part of the clones; where checked against another copy, unresolved V genes explain under half of the gap, and the rest is unexplained. V and J calls and clone size come straight from that table; D and trimming were deduced from the DNA. The sample profile shows around 250,000 clones; about nine tenths of them were found once. The leading ten clones occupy around 3% of the sample.

This sample was taken from a study of blood T cell repertoires in COVID-19 (dated by TCRdb to 2018 to 2020). For context, the study as a whole: Samples covering the acute and convalescent phases of COVID-19 were provided by collaborators in the United States, Italy and Spain. The sample metadata nearly always contained a de-identified subject ID, COVID-19 status, age in years and sex. The repertoires were released in a freely available public database intended as a resource for research on the immune response to SARS-CoV-2. The samples were drawn from the first 160 participants of the ongoing ImmuneRACE study and from 950 to 1,500 subjects provided by 6 global collaborators. HLA class I and class II types, where available, came from metadata supplied by the sample provider rather than from assay-based typing. The dataset comprised deeply sampled blood TCRbeta repertoires from subjects exposed to, actively infected with, or recovered from COVID-19. The material from the prospective study consisted of cDNA or gDNA derived from T cells, B-cell-depleted T cells, or PBMCs.

Whole blood was collected in K2EDTA tubes by collaborating institutions according to the institutions' own protocols. Collaborator samples were shipped for TCRbeta analysis as frozen whole blood, isolated PBMCs, or DNA extracted from either sample type. The research as a whole found: Clinical and demographic metadata were provided uncurated, with the amount varying by source and participant.

At the junction V is shortened by 1 base and J by 8 bases, with 8 bases in between. From its cysteine to its phenylalanine, the CDR3 spans 12 amino acids. Solely the CDR3 DNA is kept, with 36 bases framed from the first base. As encoded in the germline V gene (reference sequence), CDR1 is LNHDA while CDR2 is SQIVND. The receptor's source is a woman aged 25 to 39 with active or convalescent COVID-19. The sequence is built from TRBV19 and TRBJ1-1; TRBD1 is a weak D gene call, 6 bases matching. Sequenced material: peripheral blood. The CDR3 region: CASSIGQAEAFF. The DNA is TGTGCCAGTAGTATAGGACAGGCCGAAGCTTTCTTT.